This entry features one T cell receptor beta chain sequence. This CDR3 contains 15 residues. The V and J ends lost 2 bases and 6 bases, in that order; junction bases with no gene match: 6. Per germline, CDR1 MDHEN and CDR2 SYDVKM. The data originate from a study of Ad26.COV2.S vaccination and SARS-CoV-2 variants. TCRdb keeps only in-frame clones here, not all; method: immunoSEQ multiplex PCR. The repertoire includes fewer than 500,000 clones, 90% of them detected once, and approximately 4.5% sits in the top ten. As to treatment: around 19 received Ad26.COV2.S at low or high dose, single or two shots; 5 received placebo; per-sample allocation not given. Sampling was done on day 63 after the first vaccine or placebo injection.

This clonotype originated in a person between 18 and 59 years old who received the Ad26.COV2.S COVID-19 vaccine or a placebo. The starting material was peripheral blood, obtained in a trial of Ad26.COV2.S vaccine versus placebo. The rearrangement joins TRBV28 to TRBJ1-2; 10 nucleotides agree with TRBD1. The CDR3 sequence is CASSLLGTGEDGYTF. CDR3 in DNA: TGTGCCAGCAGTTTACTAGGGACAGGGGAGGATGGCTACACCTTC.